This T cell receptor beta chain was captured by sequencing in a study of cytomegalovirus exposure and HLA in healthy donors. Study conclusions and caveats: It was in a later analysis that TCR association rates were seen to vary by HLA locus, highest for DRB1 and lowest for HLA-C. Later on, an analysis tied under 20,000 TCR beta sequences to HLA alleles at 0.05 false discovery rate. Later analysis associated a missense DCLRE1C variant with TCR beta V- and J-gene trimming.

Amplification used 60 Vbeta primers and 13 Jbeta primers. TCRdb keeps only in-frame clones here, not all; method: immunoSEQ multiplex PCR. The table has 25,000 to 30,000 clones, less than 70% seen once; the top ten hold around two fifths. Concerning this clone: Its antigen is currently unknown.

Germline loops: CDR1 MNHNS, CDR2 SASEGT. The CDR3 runs 15 residues. J was trimmed by 6 bases and V by 2 bases; bases with no gene match: 7. Specimen: PBMCs. The receptor was isolated from a male donor in good health and CMV-seropositive. This rearrangement joins TRBV6-1 to TRBJ2-7, with 10 positions matching TRBD2. The DNA for the CDR3 is TGTGCCAGCAGTGAACGGGCTAGCGGGAGTATCGAGCAGTACTTC. Protein sequence: CASSERASGSIEQYF.